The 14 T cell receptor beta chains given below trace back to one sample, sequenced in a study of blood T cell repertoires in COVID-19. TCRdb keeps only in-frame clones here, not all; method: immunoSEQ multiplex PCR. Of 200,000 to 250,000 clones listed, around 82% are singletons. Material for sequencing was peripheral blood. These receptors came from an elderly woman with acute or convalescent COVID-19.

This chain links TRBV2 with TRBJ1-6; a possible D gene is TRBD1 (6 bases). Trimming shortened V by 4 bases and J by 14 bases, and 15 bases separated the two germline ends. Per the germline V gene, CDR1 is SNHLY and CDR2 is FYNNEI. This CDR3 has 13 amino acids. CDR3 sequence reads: CASSGGRDRALHF. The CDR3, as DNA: TGTGCCAGCAGTGGGGGGCGCGACCGGGCCCTCCACTTT.

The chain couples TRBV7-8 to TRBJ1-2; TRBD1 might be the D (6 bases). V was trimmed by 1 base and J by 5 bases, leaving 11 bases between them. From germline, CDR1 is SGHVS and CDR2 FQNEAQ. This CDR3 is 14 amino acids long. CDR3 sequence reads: CASSLEAGVYGYTF. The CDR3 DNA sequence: TGTGCCAGCAGCTTAGAGGCAGGGGTTTATGGCTACACCTTC.

The CDR3 nucleotides are TGTGCCAGCAGCCAAGGCGGCTGGGGGCGCGGCACTGAAGCTTTCTTT. It translates to CASSQGGWGRGTEAFF. The rearrangement joins TRBV3-1 (or the pseudogene TRBV3-2) to TRBJ1-1, with a tentative D call TRBD1 (6 bases). This CDR3 is built from 16 residues. The V end was cut by 1 base, the J end by 4 bases, with 16 bases between. Germline CDR1 LGHDT, CDR2 YNNKEL (reference sequence).

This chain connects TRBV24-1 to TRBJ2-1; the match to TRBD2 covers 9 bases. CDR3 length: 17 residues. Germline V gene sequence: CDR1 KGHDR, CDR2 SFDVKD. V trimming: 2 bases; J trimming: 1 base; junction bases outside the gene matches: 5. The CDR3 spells CATSDSGTSRSYNEQFF. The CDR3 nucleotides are TGTGCCACCAGTGATTCCGGGACTAGCCGTTCCTACAATGAGCAGTTCTTC.

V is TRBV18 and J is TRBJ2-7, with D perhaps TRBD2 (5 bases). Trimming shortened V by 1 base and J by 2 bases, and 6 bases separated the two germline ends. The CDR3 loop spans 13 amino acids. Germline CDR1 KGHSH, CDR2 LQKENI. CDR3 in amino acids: CASSPQAAYEQYF. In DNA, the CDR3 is TGTGCCAGCTCACCACAAGCGGCCTACGAGCAGTACTTC. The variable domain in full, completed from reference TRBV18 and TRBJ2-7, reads NAGVMQNPRHLVRRRGQEARLRCSPMKGHSHVYWYRQLPEEGLKFMVYLQKENIIDESGMPKERFSAEFPKEGPSILRIQQVVRGDSAAYFCASSPQAAYEQYFGPGTRLTVT.

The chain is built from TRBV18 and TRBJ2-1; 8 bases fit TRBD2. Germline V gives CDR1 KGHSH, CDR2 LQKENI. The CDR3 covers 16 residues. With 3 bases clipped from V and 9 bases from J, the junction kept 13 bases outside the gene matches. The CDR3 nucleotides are TGTGCCAGCTCACCCTTCGGGGGGGCACGATCCGTTGAGCAGTTCTTC. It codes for CASSPFGGARSVEQFF.

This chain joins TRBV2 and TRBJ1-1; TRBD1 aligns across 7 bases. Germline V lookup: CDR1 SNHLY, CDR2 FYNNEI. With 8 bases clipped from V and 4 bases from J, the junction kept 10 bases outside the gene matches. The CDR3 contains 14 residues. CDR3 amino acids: CASLTGGQATEAFF. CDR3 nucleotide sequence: TGTGCCAGCCTGACAGGTGGACAGGCCACTGAAGCTTTCTTT.

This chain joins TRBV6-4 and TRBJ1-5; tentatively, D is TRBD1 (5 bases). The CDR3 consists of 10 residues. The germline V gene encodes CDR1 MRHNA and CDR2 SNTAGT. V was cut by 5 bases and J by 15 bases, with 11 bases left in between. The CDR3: CASSQGSWHF. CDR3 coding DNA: TGTGCCAGCAGTCAGGGATCGTGGCATTTT.

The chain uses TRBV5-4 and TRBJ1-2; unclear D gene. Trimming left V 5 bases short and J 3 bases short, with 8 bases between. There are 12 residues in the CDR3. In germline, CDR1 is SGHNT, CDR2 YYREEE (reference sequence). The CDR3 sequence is CASRPPDYGYTF. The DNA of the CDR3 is TGTGCCAGCAGGCCTCCGGACTATGGCTACACCTTC. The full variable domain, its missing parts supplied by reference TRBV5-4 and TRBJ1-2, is ETGVTQSPTHLIKTRGQQVTLRCSSQSGHNTVSWYQQALGQGPQFIFQYYREEENGRGNFPPRFSGLQFPNYSSELNVNALELDDSALYLCASRPPDYGYTFGSGTRLTVV.

The CDR3 DNA reads as TGTGCCAGCAGTTACCCCCGGACAGGGCAGAACACTGAAGCTTTCTTT. It yields the protein CASSYPRTGQNTEAFF. The J gene is TRBJ1-1, the V gene TRBV6-6; 8 bases line up with TRBD1. Per germline, CDR1 MNHNY and CDR2 SVGAGI (reference sequence). This CDR3 region has 16 residues. V lost 2 bases to trimming and J lost 1 base; unmatched junction nucleotides: 6.

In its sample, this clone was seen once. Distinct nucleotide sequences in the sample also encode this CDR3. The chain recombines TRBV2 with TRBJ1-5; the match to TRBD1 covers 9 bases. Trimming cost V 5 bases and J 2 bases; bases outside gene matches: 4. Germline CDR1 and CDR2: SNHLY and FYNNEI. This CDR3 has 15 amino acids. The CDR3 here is CASSPGQGGNQPQHF. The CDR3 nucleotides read TGTGCCAGCAGTCCGGGACAGGGCGGCAATCAGCCCCAGCATTTT.

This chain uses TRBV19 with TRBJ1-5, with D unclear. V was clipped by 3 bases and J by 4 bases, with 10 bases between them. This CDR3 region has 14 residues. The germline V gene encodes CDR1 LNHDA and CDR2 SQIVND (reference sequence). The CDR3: CASSMRERNQPQHF. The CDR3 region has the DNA TGTGCCAGTAGTATGCGGGAACGGAATCAGCCCCAGCATTTT. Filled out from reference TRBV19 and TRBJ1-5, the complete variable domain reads DGGITQSPKYLFRKEGQNVTLSCEQNLNHDAMYWYRQDPGQGLRLIYYSQIVNDFQKGDIAEGYSVSREKKESFPLTVTSAQKNPTAFYLCASSMRERNQPQHFGDGTRLSIL.

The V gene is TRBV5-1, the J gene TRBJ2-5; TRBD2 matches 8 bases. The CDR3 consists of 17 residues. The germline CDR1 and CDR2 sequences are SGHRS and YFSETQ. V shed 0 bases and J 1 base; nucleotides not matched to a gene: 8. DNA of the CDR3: TGCGCCAGCAGCTTGGGACGGCGGGGGGCCTCCCAAGAGACCCAGTACTTC. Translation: CASSLGRRGASQETQYF.

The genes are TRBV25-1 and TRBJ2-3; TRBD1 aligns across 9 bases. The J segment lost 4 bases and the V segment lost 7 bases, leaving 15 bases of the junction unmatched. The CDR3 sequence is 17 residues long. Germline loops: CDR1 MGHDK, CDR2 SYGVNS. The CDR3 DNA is TGTGCCAGCACGGCCCCTCTAGGACAGGGGTCCCCAGATACGCAGTATTTT. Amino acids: CASTAPLGQGSPDTQYF.